This record concerns one TCR beta chain sequence. Its specificity is unknown. The data stem from a study of T-cell memory formation after mild COVID-19. Findings and limits, study-wide: Later expanders leaned CD4+, whereas clones that contracted between day 15 and 85 were balanced CD4/CD8. Contracting CD4+ clones lay largely in CM and EM, with CD8+ ones residing in EMRA.

V lost 2 bases to trimming and J lost 3 bases, with 16 bases between them. CDR3 length: 16 amino acids. Employing constant-segment primers, 5'RACE generated TCR alpha and TCR beta cDNA libraries bearing sample barcodes and UMIs. From the 5' RACE reads, TCRdb called clonotypes with MiXCR, one entry per CDR3 protein. Of hundreds of thousands of distinct CDR3 sequences in the sample, approximately 21% are singletons; the top ten hold about 8.4%. This chain uses TRBV12-3 or TRBV12-4 with TRBJ1-2; D gene unclear. Input material: PBMCs or a T cell subset sorted from them (not recorded which). The receptor comes from an adult woman who had mild COVID-19 (a few samples of this study predate the infection). Cell type and time point are not known. DNA of the CDR3: TGTGCCAGCAGTTTATCGGGCGGAAGGAGATACTATGGCTACACCTTC. This codes for CASSLSGGRRYYGYTF.